The 3 T cell receptor beta chains given below trace back to one sample, sequenced in a study of OX40 agonist ivuxolimab in advanced cancers. The table came from immunoSEQ multiplex PCR; TCRdb's copy has only in-frame clones and leaves some out. The repertoire holds about 50,000 clones, with 70% to 80% as singletons. Sequencing was performed on CD4+ or CD8+ T cells sorted from blood, taken in a trial of the OX40 agonist ivuxolimab. These receptors were collected from an adult with an advanced solid tumor such as melanoma, head and neck, liver or kidney cancer.

This chain joins TRBV10-3 and TRBJ2-2, with 7 bases lining up with TRBD2. V shed 8 bases, J shed 1 base, and the junction held 4 bases outside the gene matches. The CDR3 totals 14 residues. Germline V gene lookup returns CDR1 ENHRY and CDR2 SYGVKD. The CDR3 loop reads CAIRGDLNTGELFF. CDR3 nucleotides: TGTGCCATCCGGGGGGATCTGAACACCGGGGAGCTGTTTTTT.

The gene calls are TRBV7-9 and TRBJ2-1; TRBD1 might be the D (6 bases). This CDR3 comprises 14 residues. V was shortened by 5 bases and J by 8 bases, with 16 bases between the two germline ends. Germline CDR1 SEHNR, CDR2 FQNEAQ (reference sequence). The CDR3 bases are TGTGCCAGCAGCGGATCGCTGACAGGAGATGAGCAGTTCTTC. This translates into CASSGSLTGDEQFF.

This chain joins TRBV9 and TRBJ1-6, with 7 bases matching TRBD1. Per the germline V gene, CDR1 is SGDLS and CDR2 is YYNGEE. CDR3 length: 16 amino acids. With V trimmed by 1 base and J by 8 bases, 9 bases remained unmatched. The CDR3 DNA is TGTGCCAGCAGCGTACTCGACAGGGAGGATGATTCACCCCTCCACTTT. Protein: CASSVLDREDDSPLHF.